This T cell receptor beta chain was identified in a study of T cells after yellow fever vaccination. Turning to the study itself: Fractions of low cell number were prepared using SMART-Seq v4 Ultra Low Input.

TCRdb used MiXCR to reprocess the 5' RACE reads, holding one entry per CDR3 protein. The sample has roughly 250,000 distinct CDR3 sequences, 10% to 15% seen once. The source of this sequence is a man aged 30 to 45 who received the YFV17D yellow fever vaccine. Here the sequenced sample was CD4+ T cells sorted from PBMCs, taken 45 days after the yellow fever booster vaccination.

In nucleotides, the CDR3 is TGTGCCAGCAGACTCGGGACAGGGCTGACCGGGGAGCTGTTTTTT. Protein: CASRLGTGLTGELFF. The chain employs TRBV7-6 and TRBJ2-2; 9 bases align to TRBD1. Germline V gene data show CDR1 as SGHVS and CDR2 as FNYEAQ. J lost 5 bases, V lost 6 bases, and 7 bases had no gene match. The CDR3 is made up of 15 amino acids.